This T cell receptor (beta chain) is drawn from a study of lymphopenia after photon versus proton radiotherapy. Study results and limitations: In patients who died, overall survival fell as post-nadir TCR diversity dropped more. After the lymphocyte nadir, photon-treated repertoires showed oligoclonal expansion, especially of CD8+ Temra cells. Better survival with proton therapy was suggested as possible, not demonstrated.

CDR3 size: 14 residues. Trimming pared 3 bases from V and 2 bases from J, leaving 5 bases between. In germline, CDR1 is MRHNA, CDR2 SNTAGT. Points on this clone: Its antigen is undetermined.

Profiled with immunoSEQ multiplex PCR; TCRdb holds only in-frame clones, not every one. Among some 16,000 clones listed, 75% to 90% were seen once. The sequence came from a woman aged 55-69 years with cholangiocarcinoma. Some clones in this sample may be carry-over from other donors' samples. The chain links TRBV6-4 to TRBJ2-6; D uncertain. The sample was peripheral blood, taken from a patient treated with proton-based radiotherapy. CDR3 sequence (DNA): TGTGCCAGCAGTGATCTGGCTGGGGCCAACGTCCTGACTTTC. Amino acid sequence: CASSDLAGANVLTF.